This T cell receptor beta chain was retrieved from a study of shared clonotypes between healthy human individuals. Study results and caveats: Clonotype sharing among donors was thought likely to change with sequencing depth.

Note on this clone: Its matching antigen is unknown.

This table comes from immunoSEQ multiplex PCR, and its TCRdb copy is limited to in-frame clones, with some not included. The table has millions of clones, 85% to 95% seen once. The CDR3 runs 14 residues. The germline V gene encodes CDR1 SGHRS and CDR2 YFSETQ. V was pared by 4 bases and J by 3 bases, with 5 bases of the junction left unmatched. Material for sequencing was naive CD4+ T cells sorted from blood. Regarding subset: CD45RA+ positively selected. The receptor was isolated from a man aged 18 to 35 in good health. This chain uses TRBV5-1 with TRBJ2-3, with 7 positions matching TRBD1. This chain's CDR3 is CASSMRGRTDTQYF. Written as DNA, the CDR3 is TGCGCCAGCAGCATGAGGGGGCGAACAGATACGCAGTATTTT.